These 26 T cell receptor beta chains were sequenced from one sample in a study of blood T cell repertoires in COVID-19. Clones were read by immunoSEQ multiplex PCR, and TCRdb kept only the in-frame ones, dropping some. The sample carries hundreds of thousands of clones, about 88% recorded once. Sequenced: peripheral blood. The receptors derive from a woman aged 70-85 years with COVID-19, enrolled during active disease.

The chain couples TRBV30 to TRBJ2-7; weak D call: TRBD1 (6 bases). Germline-derived CDR1 and CDR2 are GTSNPN and SVGIG (reference sequence). The CDR3 has 12 residues. V was trimmed by 2 bases and J by 3 bases, leaving 8 bases between them. Here the CDR3 reads CAWSLGGYEQYF. The CDR3 nucleotides read TGTGCCTGGAGTTTAGGGGGCTACGAGCAGTACTTC.

This chain joins TRBV2 and TRBJ1-2, with 8 bases aligning to TRBD1. J gave up 4 bases and V 6 bases, and 4 bases lay outside the gene matches. Looked up from germline, CDR1 is SNHLY and CDR2 is FYNNEI. CDR3 length equals 13 residues. The CDR3, as DNA: TGTGCCAGCAGCGAGGACAGGGCCTATGGCTACACCTTC. Its translation: CASSEDRAYGYTF.

This sequence joins TRBV12-3 or TRBV12-4 and TRBJ2-7; tentative D call: TRBD1 (6 bases). The V end lost 4 bases, the J end lost 4 bases, and 8 bases lay between the germline ends. The CDR3 is made up of 12 amino acids. DNA for the CDR3: TGTGCCAGCAGTTATACAGGGTACGAGCAGTACTTC. Translating gives CASSYTGYEQYF.

The CDR3 region is CATSEAGGRSGELFF. The CDR3 DNA reads as TGTGCCACCAGTGAGGCGGGGGGCCGATCCGGGGAGCTGTTTTTT. The V call is TRBV24-1, the J call TRBJ2-2; 8 bases line up with TRBD2. This CDR3 has 15 residues. With 4 bases clipped from V and 6 bases from J, the junction kept 6 bases outside the gene matches. In germline, CDR1 is KGHDR, CDR2 SFDVKD.

This chain uses TRBV2 with TRBJ2-5; 13 bases are a match to TRBD2. Trimming removed 7 bases from V and 4 bases from J; junction bases left unmatched: 3. This CDR3 contains 14 residues. CDR1 and CDR2 from the germline V gene are SNHLY and FYNNEI. The CDR3 loop is CASTTSGGLETQYF. The CDR3 DNA is TGTGCCAGCACGACTAGCGGGGGGTTAGAGACCCAGTACTTC.

The V call is TRBV4-3, the J call TRBJ1-1; TRBD1 matches at 8 bases. This CDR3 contains 15 residues. With V trimmed by 3 bases and J by 4 bases, 7 bases remained unmatched. Germline V gene data show CDR1 as LGHNA and CDR2 as YSLEER. The CDR3 nucleotides read TGCGCCAGCAGCCAGGCAACAGGGGGGGCCACTGAAGCTTTCTTT. It is translated as CASSQATGGATEAFF.

The chain links TRBV6-5 to TRBJ2-1; 11 bases line up with TRBD2. Germline lookup yields CDR1 MNHEY and CDR2 SVGAGI. The V and J ends lost 4 bases and 6 bases, in that order; junction bases with no gene match: 2. The CDR3 is 14 amino acids. For the CDR3, the DNA is TGTGCCAGCAGTTTAGCGGGGGGGACCAATGAGCAGTTCTTC. This encodes CASSLAGGTNEQFF.

V and J are TRBV19 and TRBJ2-3, with TRBD2 matching 13 bases. V was pared by 2 bases and J by 2 bases, with 7 bases of the junction left unmatched. The germline V gene has CDR1 LNHDA and CDR2 SQIVND (reference sequence). The CDR3 spans 18 residues. The CDR3 here is CASSILGLAGENTDTQYF. CDR3 sequence (DNA): TGTGCCAGTAGTATACTCGGACTAGCGGGAGAAAACACAGATACGCAGTATTTT.

The rearrangement links TRBV30 to TRBJ1-1, with D perhaps TRBD1 (5 bases). V was shortened by 4 bases and J by 7 bases, with 22 bases between the two germline ends. The CDR3 runs to 15 residues. Germline loops: CDR1 GTSNPN, CDR2 SVGIG (reference sequence). CDR3 protein: CAWTKNGGKGIEAFF. In nucleotides, the CDR3 is TGTGCCTGGACCAAAAATGGCGGAAAGGGGATTGAAGCTTTCTTT.

The chain has TRBV5-1 and TRBJ1-1; D not certain. The germline V and J ends were trimmed by 1 base and 4 bases, with 14 bases remaining between them. CDR1 is SGHRS and CDR2 is YFSETQ in the germline V gene. The CDR3 length is 15 residues. Here the CDR3 reads CASSLSRGSGTEAFF. The CDR3 nucleotides are TGCGCCAGCAGCTTGTCCCGGGGATCAGGCACTGAAGCTTTCTTT. The full variable domain, its missing parts supplied by reference TRBV5-1 and TRBJ1-1, is KAGVTQTPRYLIKTRGQQVTLSCSPISGHRSVSWYQQTPGQGLQFLFEYFSETQRNKGNFPGRFSGRQFSNSRSEMNVSTLELGDSALYLCASSLSRGSGTEAFFGQGTRLTVV.

This chain uses TRBV5-1 with TRBJ2-7; maybe TRBD1 (5 bases). Germline CDR1 SGHRS, CDR2 YFSETQ. The CDR3 sequence is 13 residues long. Trimming cost V 4 bases and J 2 bases, with 10 bases left between them. CDR3 DNA: TGCGCCAGCAGCCCAACAGGCCCCTACGAGCAGTACTTC. Its translation: CASSPTGPYEQYF.

J is TRBJ2-7 and V is TRBV27, with 9 bases matching TRBD1. V lost 8 bases to trimming and J lost 6 bases; unmatched junction nucleotides: 5. In germline, CDR1 is MNHEY, CDR2 SMNVEV (reference sequence). The CDR3 runs to 12 residues. The CDR3 DNA follows: TGTGCCAGCGGGACAGGGTCGGGCGAGCAGTACTTC. Protein product: CASGTGSGEQYF.

The CDR3 loop reads CAWTLGGRQYF. In nucleotides, the CDR3 is TGTGCCTGGACCCTAGGCGGCCGTCAGTACTTC. The rearrangement joins TRBV30 to TRBJ2-7; D is uncertain. Germline lookup yields CDR1 GTSNPN and CDR2 SVGIG (reference sequence). The CDR3 runs 11 residues. V was trimmed by 4 bases and J by 10 bases, leaving 14 bases between them.

The chain links TRBV5-4 to TRBJ2-2; 7 bases align to TRBD1. In germline, CDR1 is SGHNT, CDR2 YYREEE (reference sequence). V trimming: 1 base; J trimming: 3 bases; junction bases outside the gene matches: 3. CDR3 length: 15 residues. CDR3 bases: TGTGCCAGCAGCTTGACAGGGGTGTACACCGGGGAGCTGTTTTTT. As protein: CASSLTGVYTGELFF.

V is TRBV5-1 and J is TRBJ1-1, with D perhaps TRBD1 (5 bases). With 0 bases removed from V and 1 base from J, the gap between germline ends came to 7 bases. CDR3 length: 14 amino acids. Germline V gene data show CDR1 as SGHRS and CDR2 as YFSETQ. CDR3 nucleotide sequence: TGCGCCAGCAGCTTGGTTCAGGGGAACACTGAAGCTTTCTTT. This codes for CASSLVQGNTEAFF. Combining the CDR3 with reference TRBV5-1 and TRBJ1-1 gives the whole variable domain KAGVTQTPRYLIKTRGQQVTLSCSPISGHRSVSWYQQTPGQGLQFLFEYFSETQRNKGNFPGRFSGRQFSNSRSEMNVSTLELGDSALYLCASSLVQGNTEAFFGQGTRLTVV.

The V call is TRBV12-3 or TRBV12-4, the J call TRBJ2-5; 8 positions match TRBD2. CDR3 size: 12 residues. Losses at the gene ends were 10 bases for V and 2 bases for J; bases not matched to a gene: 3. In DNA, the CDR3 is TGTGCCACCCGGGGGGGGCAAGAGACCCAGTACTTC. Residues: CATRGGQETQYF.

This clone was observed many times. The chain links TRBV5-1 to TRBJ2-7; 8 bases align to TRBD1. The CDR3 spans 15 residues. V lost 3 bases and J lost 0; bases outside the gene matches: 5. Germline V CDR1 and CDR2: SGHRS, YFSETQ. The CDR3 DNA sequence: TGCGCCAGCAGCTGGGGACAGGTTCCCTCCTACGAGCAGTACTTC. Its translation: CASSWGQVPSYEQYF.

The rearrangement uses TRBV5-8 and TRBJ2-5; TRBD2 might be the D (7 bases). V was clipped by 4 bases and J by 4 bases, with 14 bases between them. The CDR3 loop spans 14 amino acids. From germline, CDR1 is SGHTS and CDR2 YDEGEE. The CDR3 protein is CASSQAGGLETQYF. The CDR3 nucleotides read TGTGCCAGCAGCCAGGCCGGGGGGCTAGAGACCCAGTACTTC.

The genes are TRBV19 and TRBJ1-1; possible D gene TRBD1, 5 bases. This CDR3 spans 12 amino acids. The V gene's germline CDR1 is LNHDA and CDR2 SQIVND (reference sequence). V lost 8 bases, J lost 4 bases, and 11 bases lay in between. The DNA for the CDR3 is TGTGCCAGTCTGGCTGGGGCCACTGAAGCTTTCTTT. Residues: CASLAGATEAFF.

This sequence joins TRBV12-5 and TRBJ2-2; 7 positions match TRBD1. Germline V lookup: CDR1 LGHNT, CDR2 FRNRAP. J gave up 3 bases and V 6 bases, and 4 bases lay outside the gene matches. CDR3 length equals 14 residues. CDR3 region: CASGLGTDTGELFF. CDR3 coding DNA: TGTGCTAGTGGCCTCGGGACAGACACCGGGGAGCTGTTTTTT.

Comment on this clone: The junction does not match germline at one end; this may be a read error. This sequence joins TRBV24-1 and TRBJ1-2; possibly TRBD1 for D (5 bases). Germline V gene sequence: CDR1 KGHDR, CDR2 SFDVKD. The CDR3 covers 12 residues. The CDR3 here is CATSDRWGSLLF. As DNA, the CDR3 is TGTGCCACCAGTGATCGGTGGGGCAGCCTACTCTTC.

V and J are TRBV5-1 and TRBJ2-7, with a tentative D call TRBD2 (6 bases). CDR1 is SGHRS and CDR2 is YFSETQ in the germline V gene. The V end was cut by 7 bases, the J end by 3 bases, with 23 bases between. This CDR3 is built from 16 residues. CDR3 region: CASALFPGVPDYEQYF. For the CDR3, the DNA is TGCGCCAGCGCATTGTTCCCGGGGGTCCCGGACTACGAGCAGTACTTC.

The chain employs TRBV4-1 and TRBJ1-3, with 8 bases fitting TRBD1. The CDR3 covers 16 residues. Looked up from germline, CDR1 is MGHRA and CDR2 is YSYEKL. Trimming at V came to 4 bases and at J to 4 bases, leaving 9 bases not matched to a gene. CDR3: CASSRTGQGEGNTIYF. CDR3 nucleotides: TGCGCCAGCAGCCGGACAGGACAGGGAGAGGGAAACACCATATATTTT.

The CDR3 sequence is CASSLAPGGEQYF. CDR3 coding DNA: TGTGCCAGCAGCTTAGCCCCAGGGGGGGAGCAGTACTTC. The J gene is TRBJ2-7, the V gene TRBV7-9, with a possible D match to TRBD1 (7 bases). This CDR3 spans 13 amino acids. Per the germline V gene, CDR1 is SEHNR and CDR2 is FQNEAQ (reference sequence). V was shortened by 0 bases and J by 7 bases, with 10 bases between the two germline ends.

This chain connects TRBV18 to TRBJ1-1, with 8 positions matching TRBD1. The CDR3 has 16 amino acids. Per the germline V gene, CDR1 is KGHSH and CDR2 is LQKENI. Trimming removed 2 bases from V and 3 bases from J; junction bases left unmatched: 8. CDR3 region: CASSPRTGNIDTEAFF. The CDR3 DNA sequence: TGTGCCAGCTCACCAAGGACAGGGAATATAGACACTGAAGCTTTCTTT.

This clone was recorded only once. The genes are TRBV10-1 and TRBJ2-1, with TRBD2 matching 11 bases. CDR1 and CDR2 (germline): WNHNN, SYGVQD (reference sequence). After removal of 3 bases from V and 10 bases from J, the junction contained 5 bases not matched to a gene. There are 14 residues in the CDR3. The CDR3, as DNA: TGCGCCAGCAGTGACGGGACTAGCGGCCTGGAGCAGTTCTTC. Translating gives CASSDGTSGLEQFF.